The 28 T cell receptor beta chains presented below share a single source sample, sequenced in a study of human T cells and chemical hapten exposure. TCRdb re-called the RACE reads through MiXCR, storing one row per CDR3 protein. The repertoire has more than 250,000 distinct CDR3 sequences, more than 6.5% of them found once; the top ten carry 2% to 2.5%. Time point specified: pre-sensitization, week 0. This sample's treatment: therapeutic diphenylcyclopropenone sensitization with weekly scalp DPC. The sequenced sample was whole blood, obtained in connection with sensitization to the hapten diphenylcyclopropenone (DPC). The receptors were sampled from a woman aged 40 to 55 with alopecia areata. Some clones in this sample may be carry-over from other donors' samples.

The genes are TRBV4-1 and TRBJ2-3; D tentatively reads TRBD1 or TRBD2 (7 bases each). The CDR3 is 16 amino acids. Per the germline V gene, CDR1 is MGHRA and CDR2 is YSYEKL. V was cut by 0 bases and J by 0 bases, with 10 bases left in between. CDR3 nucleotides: TGCGCCAGCAGCCAAGATCAGGGGGGGAGCACAGATACGCAGTATTTT. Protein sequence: CASSQDQGGSTDTQYF.

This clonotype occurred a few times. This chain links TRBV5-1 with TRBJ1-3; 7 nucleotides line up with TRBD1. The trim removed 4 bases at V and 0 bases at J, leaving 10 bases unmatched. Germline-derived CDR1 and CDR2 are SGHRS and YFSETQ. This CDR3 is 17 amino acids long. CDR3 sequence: CASSPGTARSSGNTIYF. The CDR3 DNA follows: TGCGCCAGCAGCCCGGGGACAGCCCGGTCCTCTGGAAACACCATATATTTT.

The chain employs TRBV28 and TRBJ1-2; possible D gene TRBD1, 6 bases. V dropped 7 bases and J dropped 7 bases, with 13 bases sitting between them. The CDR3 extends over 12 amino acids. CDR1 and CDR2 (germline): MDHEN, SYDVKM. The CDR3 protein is CASTTAGAGYTF. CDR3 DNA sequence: TGTGCCAGCACCACTGCGGGGGCTGGCTACACCTTC.

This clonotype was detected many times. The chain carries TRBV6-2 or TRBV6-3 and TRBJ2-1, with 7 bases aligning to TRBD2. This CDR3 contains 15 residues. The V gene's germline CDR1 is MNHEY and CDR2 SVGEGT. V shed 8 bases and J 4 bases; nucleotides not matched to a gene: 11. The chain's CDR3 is CASDMAGEGYNEQFF. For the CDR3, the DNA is TGTGCCAGCGACATGGCGGGAGAAGGGTACAATGAGCAGTTCTTC.

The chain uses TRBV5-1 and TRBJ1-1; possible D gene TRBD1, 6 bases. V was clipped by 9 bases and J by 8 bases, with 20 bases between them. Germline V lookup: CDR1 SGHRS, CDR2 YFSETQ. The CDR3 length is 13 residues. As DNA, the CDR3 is TGCGCCACCAAACCGAACAGGGAGGCCGAAGCTTTCTTT. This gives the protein CATKPNREAEAFF.

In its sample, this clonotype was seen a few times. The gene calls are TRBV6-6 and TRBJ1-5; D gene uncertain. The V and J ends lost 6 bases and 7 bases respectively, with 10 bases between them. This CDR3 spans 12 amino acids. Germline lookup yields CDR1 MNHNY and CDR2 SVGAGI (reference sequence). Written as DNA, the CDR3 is TGTGCCAGCAGCCACGGTTACCAGCCCCAGCATTTT. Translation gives CASSHGYQPQHF.

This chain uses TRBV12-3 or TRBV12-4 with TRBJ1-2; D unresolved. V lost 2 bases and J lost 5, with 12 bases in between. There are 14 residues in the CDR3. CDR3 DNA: TGTGCCAGCAGTTTACCAGGAACGGAGTATGGCTACACCTTC. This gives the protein CASSLPGTEYGYTF.

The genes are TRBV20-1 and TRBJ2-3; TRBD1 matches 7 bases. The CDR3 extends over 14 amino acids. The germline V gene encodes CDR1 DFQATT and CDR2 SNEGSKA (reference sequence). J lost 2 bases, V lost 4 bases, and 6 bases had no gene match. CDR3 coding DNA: TGCAGTGCTACAAGACAGGGCTACACAGATACGCAGTATTTT. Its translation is CSATRQGYTDTQYF.

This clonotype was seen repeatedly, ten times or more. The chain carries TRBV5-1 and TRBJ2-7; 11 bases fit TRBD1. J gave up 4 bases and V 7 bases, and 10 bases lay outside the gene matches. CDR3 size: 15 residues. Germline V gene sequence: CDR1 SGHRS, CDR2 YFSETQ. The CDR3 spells CASAPGTGGSYEQYF. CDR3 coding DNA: TGCGCCAGCGCCCCCGGGACAGGGGGTTCATACGAGCAGTACTTC.

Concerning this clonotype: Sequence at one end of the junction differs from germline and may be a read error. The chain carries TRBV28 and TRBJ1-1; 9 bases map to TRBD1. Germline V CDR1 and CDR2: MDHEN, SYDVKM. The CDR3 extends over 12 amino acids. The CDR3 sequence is CAGRQGDTEAFF. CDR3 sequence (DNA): TGTGCCGGCAGACAGGGGGACACTGAAGCTTTCTTT.

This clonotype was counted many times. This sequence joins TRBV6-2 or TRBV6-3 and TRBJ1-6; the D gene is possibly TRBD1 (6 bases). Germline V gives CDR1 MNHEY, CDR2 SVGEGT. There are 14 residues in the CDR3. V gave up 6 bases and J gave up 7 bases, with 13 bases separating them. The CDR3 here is CASRRGARNSPLHF. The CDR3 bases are TGTGCCAGCAGACGGGGGGCACGGAATTCACCCCTCCACTTT.

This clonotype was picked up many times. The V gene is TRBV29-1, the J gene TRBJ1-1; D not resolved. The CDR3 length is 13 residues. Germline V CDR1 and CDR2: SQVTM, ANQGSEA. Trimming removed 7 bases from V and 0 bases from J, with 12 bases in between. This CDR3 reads CSGRSRMNTEAFF. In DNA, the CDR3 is TGCAGCGGCAGAAGCCGAATGAACACTGAAGCTTTCTTT.

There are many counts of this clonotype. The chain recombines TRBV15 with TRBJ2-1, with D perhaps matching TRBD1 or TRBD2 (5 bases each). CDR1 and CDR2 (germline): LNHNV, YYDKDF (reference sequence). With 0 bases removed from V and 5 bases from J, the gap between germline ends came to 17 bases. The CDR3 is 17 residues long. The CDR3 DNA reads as TGTGCCACCAGCAGAGATCTCGGGGACGGAGTCCACAATGAGCAGTTCTTC. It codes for CATSRDLGDGVHNEQFF.

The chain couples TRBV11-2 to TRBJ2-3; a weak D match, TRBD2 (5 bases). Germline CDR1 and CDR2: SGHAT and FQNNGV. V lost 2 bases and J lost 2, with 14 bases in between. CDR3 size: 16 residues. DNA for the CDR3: TGTGCCAGCAGCTTACAGCGGCGGGCCTACACAGATACGCAGTATTTT. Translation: CASSLQRRAYTDTQYF.

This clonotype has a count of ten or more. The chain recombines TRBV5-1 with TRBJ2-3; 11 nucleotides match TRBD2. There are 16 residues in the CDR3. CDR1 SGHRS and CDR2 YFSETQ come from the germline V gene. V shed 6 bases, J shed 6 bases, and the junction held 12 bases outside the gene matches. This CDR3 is CASMGGTLAGADTQYF. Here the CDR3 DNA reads TGCGCCAGCATGGGGGGTACACTAGCGGGAGCGGATACGCAGTATTTT.

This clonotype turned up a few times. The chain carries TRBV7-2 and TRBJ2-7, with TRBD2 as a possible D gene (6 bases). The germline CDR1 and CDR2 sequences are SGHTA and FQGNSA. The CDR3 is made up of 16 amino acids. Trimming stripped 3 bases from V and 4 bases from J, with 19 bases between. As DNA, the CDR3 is TGTGCCAGCAGCTTGGGCCGCGGGGTCCGGAGGTACGAGCAGTACTTC. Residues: CASSLGRGVRRYEQYF.

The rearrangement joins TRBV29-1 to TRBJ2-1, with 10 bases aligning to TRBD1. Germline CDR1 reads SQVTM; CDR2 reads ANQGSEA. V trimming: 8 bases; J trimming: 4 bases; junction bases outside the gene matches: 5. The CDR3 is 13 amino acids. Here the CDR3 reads CSSTGQGYNEQFF. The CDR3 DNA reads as TGCAGCTCTACGGGACAGGGGTACAATGAGCAGTTCTTC.

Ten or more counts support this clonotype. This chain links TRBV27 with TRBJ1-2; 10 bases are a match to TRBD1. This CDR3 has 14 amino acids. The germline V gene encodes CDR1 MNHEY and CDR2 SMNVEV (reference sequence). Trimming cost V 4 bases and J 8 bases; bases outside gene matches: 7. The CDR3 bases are TGTGCCAGCAGTTGGGACAGGGGAACTAGGGGCTACACCTTC. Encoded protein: CASSWDRGTRGYTF.

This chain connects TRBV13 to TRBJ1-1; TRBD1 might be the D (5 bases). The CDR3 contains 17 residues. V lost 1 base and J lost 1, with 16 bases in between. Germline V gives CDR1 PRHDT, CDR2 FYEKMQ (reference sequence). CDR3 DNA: TGTGCCAGCAGCTTAGAGGGGCAAAGGATCCGGAACACTGAAGCTTTCTTT. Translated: CASSLEGQRIRNTEAFF.

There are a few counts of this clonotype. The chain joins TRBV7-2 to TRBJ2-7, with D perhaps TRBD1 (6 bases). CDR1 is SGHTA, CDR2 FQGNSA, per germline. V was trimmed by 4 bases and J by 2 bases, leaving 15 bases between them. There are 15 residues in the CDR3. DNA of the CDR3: TGTGCCAGCAGCTCCCAAGGGCAGGGGCCCTACGAGCAGTACTTC. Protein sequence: CASSSQGQGPYEQYF.

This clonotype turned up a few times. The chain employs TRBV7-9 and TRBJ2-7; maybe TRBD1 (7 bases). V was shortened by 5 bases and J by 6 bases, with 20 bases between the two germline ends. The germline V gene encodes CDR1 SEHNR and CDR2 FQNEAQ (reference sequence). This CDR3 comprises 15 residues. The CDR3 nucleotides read TGTGCCAGCAGCCTAGGGGGGACAGTTTCTCCCGAGCAGTACTTC. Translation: CASSLGGTVSPEQYF. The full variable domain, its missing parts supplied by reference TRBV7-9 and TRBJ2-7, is DTGVSQNPRHKITKRGQNVTFRCDPISEHNRLYWYRQTLGQGPEFLTYFQNEAQLEKSRLLSDRFSAERPKGSFSTLEIQRTEQGDSAMYLCASSLGGTVSPEQYFGPGTRLTVT.

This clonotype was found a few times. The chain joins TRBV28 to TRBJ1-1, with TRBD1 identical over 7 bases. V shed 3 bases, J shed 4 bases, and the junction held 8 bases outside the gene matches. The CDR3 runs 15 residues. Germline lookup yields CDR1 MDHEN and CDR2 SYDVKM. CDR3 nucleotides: TGTGCCAGCAGTTTCGGGGCTCAGGGGGGCACTGAAGCTTTCTTT. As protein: CASSFGAQGGTEAFF.

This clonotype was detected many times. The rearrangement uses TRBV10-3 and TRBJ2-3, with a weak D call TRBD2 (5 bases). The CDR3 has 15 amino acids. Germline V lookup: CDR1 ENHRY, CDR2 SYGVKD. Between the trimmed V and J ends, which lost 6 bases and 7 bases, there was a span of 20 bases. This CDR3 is CAISDDGMILNTQYF. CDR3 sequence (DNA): TGTGCCATCAGCGACGACGGGATGATACTGAATACGCAGTATTTT.

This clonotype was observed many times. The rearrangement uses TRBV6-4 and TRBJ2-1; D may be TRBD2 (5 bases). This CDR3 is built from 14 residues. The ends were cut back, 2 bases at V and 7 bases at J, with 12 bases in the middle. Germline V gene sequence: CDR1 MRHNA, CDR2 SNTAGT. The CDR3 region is CASSDGPSTNEQFF. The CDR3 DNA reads TGTGCCAGCAGTGACGGTCCTAGCACAAATGAGCAGTTCTTC.

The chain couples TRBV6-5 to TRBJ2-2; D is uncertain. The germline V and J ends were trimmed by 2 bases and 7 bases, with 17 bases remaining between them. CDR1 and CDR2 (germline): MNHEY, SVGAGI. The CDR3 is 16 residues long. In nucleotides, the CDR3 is TGTGCCAGCAGTTACAGGCCCCCCGTTTCTATCGGGGAGCTGTTTTTT. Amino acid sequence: CASSYRPPVSIGELFF.

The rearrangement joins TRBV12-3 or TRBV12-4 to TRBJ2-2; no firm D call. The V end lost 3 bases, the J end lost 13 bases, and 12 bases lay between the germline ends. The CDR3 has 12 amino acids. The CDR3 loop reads CASSFERLGLFF. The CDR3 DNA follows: TGTGCCAGCAGTTTCGAAAGGTTGGGGCTGTTTTTT.

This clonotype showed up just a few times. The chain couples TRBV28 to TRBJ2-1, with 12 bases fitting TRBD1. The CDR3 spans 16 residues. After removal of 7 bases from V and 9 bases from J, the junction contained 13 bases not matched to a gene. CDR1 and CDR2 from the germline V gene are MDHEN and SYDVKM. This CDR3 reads CASMSLPGQGATEQFF. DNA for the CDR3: TGTGCCAGCATGAGTTTACCGGGACAGGGGGCGACTGAGCAGTTCTTC. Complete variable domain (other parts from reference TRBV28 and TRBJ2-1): DVKVTQSSRYLVKRTGEKVFLECVQDMDHENMFWYRQDPGLGLRLIYFSYDVKMKEKGDIPEGYSVSREKKERFSLILESASTNQTSMYLCASMSLPGQGATEQFFGPGTRLTVL.

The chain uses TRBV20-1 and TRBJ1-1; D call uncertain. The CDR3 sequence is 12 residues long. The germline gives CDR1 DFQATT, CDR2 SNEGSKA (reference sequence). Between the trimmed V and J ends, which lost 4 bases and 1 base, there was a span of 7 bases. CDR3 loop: CSAIAGNTEAFF. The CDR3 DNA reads TGCAGTGCTATAGCTGGGAACACTGAAGCTTTCTTT.